The present T cell receptor beta chain was sequenced within a study of glioma-infiltrating T cells after dendritic cell vaccination. CDR1 is LNHDA, CDR2 SQIVND, per germline (reference sequence). This CDR3 comprises 18 residues. After removal of 5 bases from V and 2 bases from J, the junction contained 14 bases not matched to a gene. As for time point: after dendritic cell vaccination, including at tumor progression/relapse. Sequencing used immunoSEQ multiplex PCR; TCRdb keeps in-frame clones, though not all of them. The table lists approximately 91,000 clones, approximately 80% of them singletons. The TCR was taken from a human donor with glioblastoma. The chain combines TRBV19 with TRBJ1-1, with 10 bases that match TRBD1. The sample in question was blood, obtained after dendritic cell vaccination. CDR3: CASSPWGGQGVRNTEAFF. Written as DNA, the CDR3 is TGTGCCAGTAGTCCTTGGGGCGGACAGGGGGTTCGTAACACTGAAGCTTTCTTT.